Below, 24 T cell receptor beta chains from the same sample are listed, as sequenced in a study of shared clonotypes between healthy human individuals. Data came from immunoSEQ multiplex PCR; TCRdb stores just in-frame clones and leaves some out. The sample lists 800,000 or so clones, around 96% occurring once. Naivety among CD8 cells was defined by CD45RO negativity and positive CCR7 selection, thereby excluding terminally differentiated effector memory CD45RA+ cells. The sample was naive CD8+ T cells sorted from blood. These receptors all stem from a man aged 25-45 years in good health.

The V call is TRBV11-3, the J call TRBJ2-1; 12 positions match TRBD2. CDR1 is SGHNT and CDR2 is YENEEA in the germline V gene. The CDR3 contains 17 residues. The trim removed 2 bases at V and 10 bases at J, leaving 12 bases unmatched. CDR3 protein: CASSLTSGRPLRGEQFF. The CDR3 nucleotides are TGTGCCAGCAGCTTAACTAGCGGGAGGCCTCTCCGTGGGGAGCAGTTCTTC.

The chain joins TRBV11-2 to TRBJ2-7, with D tentatively TRBD2 (5 bases). Germline CDR1 and CDR2: SGHAT and FQNNGV. Trimming cost V 2 bases and J 4 bases, with 12 bases left between them. This CDR3 is 14 amino acids long. CDR3 sequence (DNA): TGTGCCAGCAGCTTAATGGCGGGTTCGTACGAGCAGTACTTC. Translating it yields CASSLMAGSYEQYF.

As to this clone: In the same sample, other DNA sequences code for this CDR3. The genes are TRBV27 and TRBJ2-3; D call uncertain. CDR3 length equals 13 residues. In germline, CDR1 is MNHEY, CDR2 SMNVEV (reference sequence). The V and J ends lost 3 bases and 1 base respectively, with 5 bases between them. The CDR3 reads CASSFGGTDTQYF. The DNA for the CDR3 is TGTGCCAGCAGTTTTGGGGGCACAGATACGCAGTATTTT.

The rearrangement links TRBV5-1 to TRBJ2-7; maybe TRBD1 (6 bases). Trimming stripped 5 bases from V and 5 bases from J, with 17 bases between. CDR1 and CDR2 from the germline V gene are SGHRS and YFSETQ. There are 14 residues in the CDR3. For the CDR3, the DNA is TGCGCCAGCAGTTTAAAGGGGGTTAGGGACGAGCAGTACTTC. As protein: CASSLKGVRDEQYF.

The V and J genes are TRBV4-1 and TRBJ2-7; TRBD2 aligns across 12 bases. The trim removed 4 bases at V and 2 bases at J, leaving 3 bases unmatched. CDR1 MGHRA and CDR2 YSYEKL come from the germline V gene. The CDR3 length is 15 residues. The CDR3 reads CASSLLAGGPYEQYF. CDR3 DNA: TGCGCCAGCAGCCTACTAGCGGGAGGACCCTACGAGCAGTACTTC.

For the CDR3, the DNA is TGTGCCAGCTCACCACGAGTTAGCAGAACTAGCACAGATACGCAGTATTTT. As protein: CASSPRVSRTSTDTQYF. The chain links TRBV18 to TRBJ2-3; no firm D call. Trimming took 1 base from V and 0 from J, leaving 14 bases between them. This CDR3 is built from 17 residues. Germline V gene lookup returns CDR1 KGHSH and CDR2 LQKENI.

This clone was found once. The chain couples TRBV5-1 to TRBJ2-3; 15 positions agree with TRBD2. This CDR3 has 18 residues. V shed 0 bases, J shed 4 bases, and the junction held 6 bases outside the gene matches. Germline V CDR1 and CDR2: SGHRS, YFSETQ. CDR3: CASSLVGLAGGGADTQYF. For the CDR3, the DNA is TGCGCCAGCAGCTTGGTGGGACTAGCGGGAGGAGGGGCAGATACGCAGTATTTT. The full variable domain, in which reference TRBV5-1 and TRBJ2-3 provide the parts outside the CDR3, is KAGVTQTPRYLIKTRGQQVTLSCSPISGHRSVSWYQQTPGQGLQFLFEYFSETQRNKGNFPGRFSGRQFSNSRSEMNVSTLELGDSALYLCASSLVGLAGGGADTQYFGPGTRLTVL.

The chain links TRBV9 to TRBJ2-7, with 9 positions matching TRBD1. The CDR3 totals 14 residues. Per the germline V gene, CDR1 is SGDLS and CDR2 is YYNGEE. The V gene end was trimmed by 0 bases and the J gene end by 6 bases; junction bases not matched to a gene: 4. The CDR3 DNA reads TGTGCCAGCAGCGTAGGACAGGGGGGAGGCGAGCAGTACTTC. It codes for CASSVGQGGGEQYF.

This sequence joins TRBV2 and TRBJ2-7, with D tentatively TRBD2 (6 bases). This CDR3 is built from 16 residues. Germline values: CDR1 SNHLY, CDR2 FYNNEI. Trimming left V 1 base short and J 0 bases short, with 13 bases between. The CDR3 is CASSEGGAGGSYEQYF. The CDR3 DNA is TGTGCCAGCAGTGAAGGTGGAGCCGGGGGCTCCTACGAGCAGTACTTC.

The chain links TRBV27 to TRBJ2-1; 8 bases map to TRBD2. The CDR3 is 15 amino acids. CDR1 is MNHEY and CDR2 is SMNVEV in the germline V gene (reference sequence). The V segment lost 4 bases and the J segment 0 bases; nucleotides outside the gene matches: 2. CDR3 residues: CASSSAGASYNEQFF. Here the CDR3 DNA reads TGTGCCAGCAGTTCAGCGGGGGCCTCCTACAATGAGCAGTTCTTC.

Regarding this clone: Other DNA sequences of this sample code for an identical CDR3. The chain has TRBV5-4 and TRBJ2-7; the D gene could be TRBD1 or TRBD2 (5 bases each). V was shortened by 0 bases and J by 5 bases, with 6 bases between the two germline ends. CDR1 is SGHNT and CDR2 is YYREEE in the germline V gene (reference sequence). This CDR3 is built from 12 residues. In DNA, the CDR3 is TGTGCCAGCAGCTTGGGAGGGGACGAGCAGTACTTC. Translating gives CASSLGGDEQYF. The whole variable domain, remainder taken from reference TRBV5-4 and TRBJ2-7, is ETGVTQSPTHLIKTRGQQVTLRCSSQSGHNTVSWYQQALGQGPQFIFQYYREEENGRGNFPPRFSGLQFPNYSSELNVNALELDDSALYLCASSLGGDEQYFGPGTRLTVT.

The chain joins TRBV14 to TRBJ2-2; maybe TRBD1 (5 bases). The CDR3 contains 17 residues. Trimming removed 1 base from V and 0 bases from J, with 12 bases in between. The germline CDR1 and CDR2 sequences are SGHDN and FVKESK. As DNA, the CDR3 is TGTGCCAGCAGCCAAGCTCCAACAGGCGCGAACACCGGGGAGCTGTTTTTT. Translating gives CASSQAPTGANTGELFF.

The CDR3 coding sequence is TGCGCCAGCAGCCAAGCTATGGGGAGGTTTGAAGCTTTCTTT. Translated: CASSQAMGRFEAFF. The rearrangement uses TRBV4-3 and TRBJ1-1; D gene ambiguous. Germline CDR1 LGHNA, CDR2 YSLEER. There are 14 residues in the CDR3. V lost 1 base to trimming and J lost 7 bases, with 13 bases between them.

Concerning this clone: The same CDR3 also results from other DNA sequences found in this sample. The chain links TRBV5-1 to TRBJ2-7, with 8 bases identical to TRBD1. V lost 3 bases, J lost 2 bases, and 4 bases stayed unmatched. The germline CDR1 and CDR2 sequences are SGHRS and YFSETQ. The CDR3 spans 14 residues. The CDR3: CASSSGTGPYEQYF. CDR3 nucleotides: TGCGCCAGCAGCTCCGGGACAGGACCCTACGAGCAGTACTTC. The full variable domain, its missing parts supplied by reference TRBV5-1 and TRBJ2-7, is KAGVTQTPRYLIKTRGQQVTLSCSPISGHRSVSWYQQTPGQGLQFLFEYFSETQRNKGNFPGRFSGRQFSNSRSEMNVSTLELGDSALYLCASSSGTGPYEQYFGPGTRLTVT.

The chain uses TRBV7-8 and TRBJ2-1; 7 nucleotides line up with TRBD2. Trimming at V came to 6 bases and at J to 6 bases, leaving 5 bases not matched to a gene. CDR1 is SGHVS and CDR2 is FQNEAQ in the germline V gene. The CDR3 runs 13 residues. The CDR3 DNA reads as TGTGCCAGCAGGGGGGACTATGGCAATGAGCAGTTCTTC. Translating it yields CASRGDYGNEQFF.

The chain combines TRBV28 with TRBJ2-1, with a weak D call TRBD1 (6 bases). Germline CDR1 is MDHEN and CDR2 is SYDVKM. V lost 5 bases, J lost 9 bases, and 14 bases lay in between. The CDR3 totals 13 residues. CDR3 nucleotides: TGTGCCAGCAGTCCCGGGACATCGGTTGAGCAGTTCTTC. Translation gives CASSPGTSVEQFF.

The table lists this clone with a few counts. The genes are TRBV7-8 and TRBJ1-1, with D perhaps TRBD1 (5 bases). This CDR3 contains 14 residues. Germline CDR1 reads SGHVS; CDR2 reads FQNEAQ. Trimming pared 1 base from V and 5 bases from J, leaving 11 bases between. CDR3 DNA: TGTGCCAGCAGCTTAGATAGGGGACTAACTGAAGCTTTCTTT. Its translation is CASSLDRGLTEAFF.

The chain carries TRBV29-1 and TRBJ2-7; D may be TRBD2 (5 bases). Germline assignment: CDR1 SQVTM and CDR2 ANQGSEA. CDR3 length equals 11 residues. Trimming left V 5 bases short and J 3 bases short, with 8 bases between. The CDR3 spells CSVMTNYEQYF. The CDR3 DNA is TGCAGCGTTATGACTAACTACGAGCAGTACTTC.

The chain couples TRBV29-1 to TRBJ2-1, with D perhaps matching TRBD1 (8 bases). Looked up from germline, CDR1 is SQVTM and CDR2 is ANQGSEA. This CDR3 comprises 14 residues. With 4 bases removed from V and 5 bases from J, the gap between germline ends came to 15 bases. The CDR3 sequence: CSVVQGEGNNEQFF. CDR3 nucleotide sequence: TGCAGCGTTGTACAGGGGGAGGGGAACAATGAGCAGTTCTTC.

The chain links TRBV4-1 to TRBJ2-5, with a tentative D call TRBD2 (5 bases). The V gene's germline CDR1 is MGHRA and CDR2 YSYEKL. V gave up 6 bases and J gave up 3 bases, with 20 bases separating them. The CDR3 length is 16 residues. In DNA form, the CDR3 reads TGCGCCAGCAGAATGACGGTCGAGGGAGCGAAAGAGACCCAGTACTTC. This translates into CASRMTVEGAKETQYF.

This chain joins TRBV5-1 and TRBJ2-7; tentatively, D is TRBD1 (6 bases). Germline V gene data show CDR1 as SGHRS and CDR2 as YFSETQ. V lost 2 bases to trimming and J lost 4 bases, with 10 bases between them. This CDR3 is 13 amino acids long. Here the CDR3 reads CASSFQQGYEQYF. CDR3 nucleotide sequence: TGCGCCAGCAGCTTCCAACAGGGATACGAGCAGTACTTC.

The J gene is TRBJ2-1, the V gene TRBV7-9, with TRBD2 matching over 7 bases. CDR1 SEHNR and CDR2 FQNEAQ come from the germline V gene (reference sequence). V trimming: 0 bases; J trimming: 8 bases; junction bases outside the gene matches: 4. The CDR3 has 14 amino acids. CDR3 DNA sequence: TGTGCCAGCAGCTTAGCTCGGGGGGACGATGAGCAGTTCTTC. Translation: CASSLARGDDEQFF.

V gene TRBV6-5 combines with J gene TRBJ2-5, with D possibly TRBD1 on 6 matching bases. With 5 bases removed from V and 3 bases from J, the gap between germline ends came to 13 bases. This CDR3 region has 14 residues. Germline V gene lookup returns CDR1 MNHEY and CDR2 SVGAGI. The CDR3 sequence: CASSPGTFKETQYF. The DNA for the CDR3 is TGTGCCAGCAGTCCCGGGACATTTAAAGAGACCCAGTACTTC.

This sequence joins TRBV4-1 and TRBJ2-1; possible D gene TRBD2, 5 bases. Germline V gene data show CDR1 as MGHRA and CDR2 as YSYEKL. The CDR3 runs 15 residues. V was clipped by 1 base and J by 8 bases, with 15 bases between them. Here the CDR3 DNA reads TGCGCCAGCAGCCAAGGAGTAGCGCAAGGCGATGAGCAGTTCTTC. It specifies CASSQGVAQGDEQFF.